The 21 T cell receptor beta chains presented below share a single source sample, sequenced in a study of blood T cell repertoires in COVID-19. Produced via immunoSEQ multiplex PCR; TCRdb's table is partial and in-frame only. The table includes 200,000 to 300,000 clones, about 87% detected once. The sequenced sample was peripheral blood. Source of these receptors: a middle-aged woman with acute or convalescent COVID-19.

V usage is TRBV11-2 and J usage is TRBJ1-2; D is possibly TRBD1 (5 bases). CDR1 and CDR2 from the germline V gene are SGHAT and FQNNGV. This CDR3 is built from 13 residues. V gave up 5 bases and J gave up 3 bases, with 10 bases separating them. In DNA form, the CDR3 reads TGTGCCAGCAGCCCCCGGGGGGACTATGGCTACACCTTC. It specifies CASSPRGDYGYTF.

This clone was counted a single time. CDR3 protein: CASSDGLAGTNEQFF. The DNA for the CDR3 is TGTGCCAGCAGCGACGGGCTAGCGGGGACCAATGAGCAGTTCTTC. V usage is TRBV11-3 and J usage is TRBJ2-1, with TRBD2 matching 9 bases. The CDR3 runs 15 residues. CDR1 and CDR2 (germline): SGHNT, YENEEA. After removal of 5 bases from V and 6 bases from J, the junction contained 8 bases not matched to a gene.

A single count supports this clone. V gene TRBV6-6 combines with J gene TRBJ2-7; TRBD1 matches at 11 bases. The CDR3 is 15 residues long. Losses at the gene ends were 2 bases for V and 3 bases for J; bases not matched to a gene: 3. The V gene's germline CDR1 is MNHNY and CDR2 SVGAGI (reference sequence). The CDR3 bases are TGTGCCAGCAGTTACACGGACAGGGGGCACTACGAGCAGTACGTC. It codes for CASSYTDRGHYEQYV.

This chain links TRBV6-5 with TRBJ1-1; 9 bases are shared with TRBD1. The CDR3 consists of 14 residues. The germline V gene encodes CDR1 MNHEY and CDR2 SVGAGI. With 4 bases clipped from V and 2 bases from J, the junction kept 2 bases outside the gene matches. CDR3 protein: CASSWTGDNTEAFF. CDR3 bases: TGTGCCAGCAGTTGGACAGGGGACAACACTGAAGCTTTCTTT.

This chain joins TRBV5-6 and TRBJ2-2; maybe TRBD1 (5 bases). Germline V gene lookup returns CDR1 SGHDT and CDR2 YYEEEE. V dropped 5 bases and J dropped 0 bases, with 11 bases sitting between them. The CDR3 has 15 amino acids. The chain's CDR3 is CASRKGVTNTGELFF. CDR3 coding DNA: TGTGCCAGCAGGAAAGGGGTTACGAACACCGGGGAGCTGTTTTTT. Variable domain in full (rest from reference TRBV5-6 and TRBJ2-2): DAGVTQSPTHLIKTRGQQVTLRCSPKSGHDTVSWYQQALGQGPQFIFQYYEEEERQRGNFPDRFSGHQFPNYSSELNVNALLLGDSALYLCASRKGVTNTGELFFGEGSRLTVL.

Written as DNA, the CDR3 is TGTGCCAGCTCACCACGGACACAGGTCCGCGAGGCCAAAAACATTCAGTACTTC. As protein: CASSPRTQVREAKNIQYF. The gene calls are TRBV18 and TRBJ2-4; the D gene is possibly TRBD1 (5 bases). The germline V gene encodes CDR1 KGHSH and CDR2 LQKENI. CDR3 length: 18 residues. Trimming removed 1 base at V and 1 base at J, with 17 bases between.

The chain recombines TRBV6-5 with TRBJ2-1; TRBD2 matches at 7 bases. CDR1 MNHEY and CDR2 SVGAGI come from the germline V gene. The CDR3 length is 15 residues. With 8 bases clipped from V and 2 bases from J, the junction kept 9 bases outside the gene matches. Here the CDR3 reads CASRRAGLAYNEQFF. The CDR3 nucleotides are TGTGCCAGCCGCCGAGCGGGGCTGGCCTACAATGAGCAGTTCTTC.

This clone was found a few times. The chain employs TRBV6-5 and TRBJ1-2; D remains unclear. The CDR3 length is 14 residues. From germline, CDR1 is MNHEY and CDR2 SVGAGI. The V end was cut by 3 bases, the J end by 0 bases, with 8 bases between. The DNA for the CDR3 is TGTGCCAGCAGTTATGAGGGTTCTAACTATGGCTACACCTTC. This encodes CASSYEGSNYGYTF.

This clone was seen once. This chain joins TRBV10-2 and TRBJ2-3; TRBD1 matches 7 bases. This CDR3 is 14 amino acids long. The J segment lost 6 bases and the V segment lost 0 bases, leaving 3 bases of the junction unmatched. The germline CDR1 and CDR2 sequences are WSHSY and SAAADI. As DNA, the CDR3 is TGCGCCAGCAGTGAGTCGAGACAGGGTGATACGCAGTATTTT. Translated, it gives CASSESRQGDTQYF.

The chain recombines TRBV9 with TRBJ2-3; 12 bases line up with TRBD2. V shed 3 bases, J shed 0 bases, and the junction held 11 bases outside the gene matches. This CDR3 has 19 amino acids. CDR1 is SGDLS and CDR2 is YYNGEE in the germline V gene. The CDR3 here is CASSEGIYLAGGSTDTQYF. The CDR3 coding sequence is TGTGCCAGCAGCGAGGGGATATACCTAGCGGGGGGGAGCACAGATACGCAGTATTTT.

In this sample, this clone turned up once. The V gene is TRBV6-5, the J gene TRBJ1-6, with D possibly matching TRBD1 (5 bases). This CDR3 has 15 residues. Germline loops: CDR1 MNHEY, CDR2 SVGAGI. V dropped 6 bases and J dropped 1 base, with 10 bases sitting between them. The chain's CDR3 is CASRLNRSYNSPLHF. As DNA, the CDR3 is TGTGCCAGCAGACTTAACAGGTCCTATAATTCACCCCTCCACTTT.

The rearrangement links TRBV5-1 to TRBJ2-1; no clear D gene. V was clipped by 0 bases and J by 9 bases, with 7 bases between them. The germline V gene encodes CDR1 SGHRS and CDR2 YFSETQ. This CDR3 is 12 amino acids long. The CDR3 is CASSLAYSEQFF. The CDR3 nucleotides are TGCGCCAGCAGCTTGGCCTATAGTGAGCAGTTCTTC. Drawing the rest from reference TRBV5-1 and TRBJ2-1, the complete variable domain is KAGVTQTPRYLIKTRGQQVTLSCSPISGHRSVSWYQQTPGQGLQFLFEYFSETQRNKGNFPGRFSGRQFSNSRSEMNVSTLELGDSALYLCASSLAYSEQFFGPGTRLTVL.

The chain combines TRBV2 with TRBJ1-5; 7 nucleotides agree with TRBD1. J gave up 8 bases and V 5 bases, and 6 bases lay outside the gene matches. CDR1 SNHLY and CDR2 FYNNEI come from the germline V gene. The CDR3 is made up of 13 amino acids. The CDR3 spells CASSLQGTEPQHF. The CDR3 DNA reads TGTGCCAGCAGTTTACAGGGGACGGAGCCCCAGCATTTT.

The rearrangement uses TRBV14 and TRBJ1-2; the match to TRBD1 covers 10 bases. The CDR3 has 17 residues. After removal of 1 base from V and 6 bases from J, the junction contained 11 bases not matched to a gene. The germline CDR1 and CDR2 sequences are SGHDN and FVKESK. In DNA, the CDR3 is TGTGCCAGCAGCCAAGCCCGGCGGACAGGGGGGTTGGATGGCTACACCTTC. Amino acid sequence: CASSQARRTGGLDGYTF.

The V and J genes are TRBV4-1 and TRBJ1-6, with 7 bases lining up with TRBD1. This CDR3 spans 15 amino acids. The junction had 5 bases not matched to a gene; V was cut back by 0 bases and J by 9 bases. Germline V CDR1 and CDR2: MGHRA, YSYEKL. CDR3 in amino acids: CASSQDQGVGSPLHF. CDR3 coding DNA: TGCGCCAGCAGCCAAGATCAGGGGGTTGGTTCACCCCTCCACTTT.

The chain joins TRBV7-9 to TRBJ1-2; maybe TRBD1 (6 bases). Trimming took off 4 bases at V and 0 bases at J, with 12 bases between the two ends. Germline-derived CDR1 and CDR2 are SEHNR and FQNEAQ (reference sequence). The CDR3 consists of 15 residues. CDR3 in amino acids: CASSSRTVANYGYTF. CDR3 DNA: TGTGCCAGCAGCTCCCGGACAGTTGCTAACTATGGCTACACCTTC.

The J gene is TRBJ1-5, the V gene TRBV19; 12 nucleotides agree with TRBD1. Germline loops: CDR1 LNHDA, CDR2 SQIVND (reference sequence). The CDR3 covers 16 residues. The V gene end was trimmed by 5 bases and the J gene end by 5 bases; junction bases not matched to a gene: 7. Here the CDR3 reads CASSAAGTGGHQPQHF. CDR3 in DNA: TGTGCCAGTAGTGCCGCCGGGACAGGGGGCCATCAGCCCCAGCATTTT.

This chain links TRBV19 with TRBJ2-1, with TRBD2 matching over 8 bases. Looked up from germline, CDR1 is LNHDA and CDR2 is SQIVND (reference sequence). The ends lost 9 bases at V and 7 bases at J; junction bases unmatched: 14. The CDR3 is made up of 15 amino acids. This chain's CDR3 is CASHQRGGPRNEQFF. The CDR3 DNA follows: TGTGCCAGCCACCAACGGGGGGGCCCGAGGAATGAGCAGTTCTTC. Looking up the rest from reference TRBV19 and TRBJ2-1 gives the full variable domain: DGGITQSPKYLFRKEGQNVTLSCEQNLNHDAMYWYRQDPGQGLRLIYYSQIVNDFQKGDIAEGYSVSREKKESFPLTVTSAQKNPTAFYLCASHQRGGPRNEQFFGPGTRLTVL.

The chain joins TRBV3-1 (or the pseudogene TRBV3-2) to TRBJ1-2; D remains unclear. This CDR3 is 13 amino acids long. Per germline, CDR1 LGHDT and CDR2 YNNKEL (reference sequence). V was trimmed by 0 bases and J by 11 bases, leaving 13 bases between them. The chain's CDR3 is CASSQEPFTRYTF. The CDR3 nucleotides are TGTGCCAGCAGCCAAGAACCCTTTACGAGGTACACCTTC.

This chain's CDR3 is CASSLGTGLGTDTQYF. CDR3 sequence (DNA): TGTGCCAGCAGCCTAGGGACAGGGTTGGGCACAGATACGCAGTATTTT. The V gene is TRBV7-2, the J gene TRBJ2-3; 9 nucleotides match TRBD1. CDR1 is SGHTA, CDR2 FQGNSA, per germline. The CDR3 loop spans 16 amino acids. V shed 5 bases and J 1 base; nucleotides not matched to a gene: 7.

The V and J genes are TRBV6-2 or TRBV6-3 and TRBJ1-1, with D possibly matching TRBD1 (6 bases). Looked up from germline, CDR1 is MNHEY and CDR2 is SVGEGT. This CDR3 is built from 16 residues. Between the trimmed V and J ends, which lost 4 bases and 4 bases, there was a span of 19 bases. In nucleotides, the CDR3 is TGTGCCAGCAGTTCTCCTACCCAGGGGTTAAGCACTGAAGCTTTCTTT. Translation gives CASSSPTQGLSTEAFF.